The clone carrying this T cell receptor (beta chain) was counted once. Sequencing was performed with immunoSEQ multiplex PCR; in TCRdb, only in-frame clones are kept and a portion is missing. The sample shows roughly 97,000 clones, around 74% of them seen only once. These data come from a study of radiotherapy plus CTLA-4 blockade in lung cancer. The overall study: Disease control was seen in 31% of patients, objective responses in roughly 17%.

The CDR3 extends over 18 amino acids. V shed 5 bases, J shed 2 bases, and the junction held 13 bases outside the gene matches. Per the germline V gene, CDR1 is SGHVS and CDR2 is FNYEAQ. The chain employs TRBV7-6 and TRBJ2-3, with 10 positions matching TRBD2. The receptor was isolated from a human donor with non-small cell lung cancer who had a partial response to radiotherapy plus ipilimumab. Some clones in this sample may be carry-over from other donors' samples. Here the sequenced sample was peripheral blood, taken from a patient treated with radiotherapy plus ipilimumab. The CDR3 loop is CASSPTAPTSGFTDTQYF. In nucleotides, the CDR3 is TGTGCCAGCAGCCCCACGGCCCCGACTAGCGGGTTCACAGATACGCAGTATTTT.